This T cell receptor beta chain stems from a study of blood T cell repertoires in COVID-19. As for the study in general: Samples representing acute and convalescent COVID-19 were sourced from the United States, Italy and Spain. Sample material is recorded as cDNA or gDNA derived from T cells, B-cell-depleted T cells, or PBMCs.

This CDR3 region has 13 residues. Germline V lookup: CDR1 MNHEY, CDR2 SVGEGT. The V and J ends lost 2 bases and 8 bases respectively, with 10 bases between them. In the original workflow: Reference gene primer amplification yielded estimated nucleated cell counts. Sequenced by immunoSEQ multiplex PCR; TCRdb stores in-frame clones only, minus some. V and J calls and clone size are given by that table; D and trimming were obtained from the DNA. Counted here are approximately 15,000 clones, almost 85% occurring once; the ten biggest clones make up roughly a quarter. This chain joins TRBV6-2 or TRBV6-3 and TRBJ2-1; D not resolved. Material: peripheral blood. This TCR was recovered from a woman aged 70-85 years with active COVID-19. The CDR3 sequence is CASSYLLGYEQFF. The CDR3 DNA reads as TGTGCCAGCAGTTACCTTCTTGGCTATGAGCAGTTCTTC.